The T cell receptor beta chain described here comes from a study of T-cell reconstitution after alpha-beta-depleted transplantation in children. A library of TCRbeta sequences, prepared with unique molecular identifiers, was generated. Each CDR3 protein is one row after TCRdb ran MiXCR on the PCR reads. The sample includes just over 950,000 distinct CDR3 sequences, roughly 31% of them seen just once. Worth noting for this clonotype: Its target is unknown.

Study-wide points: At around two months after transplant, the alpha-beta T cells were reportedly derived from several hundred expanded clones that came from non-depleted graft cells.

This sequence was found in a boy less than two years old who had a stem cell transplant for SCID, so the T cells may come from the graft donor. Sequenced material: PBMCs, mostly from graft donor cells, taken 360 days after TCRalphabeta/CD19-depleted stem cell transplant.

The CDR3, as DNA: TGCAGTGCTCCAGGGGGACTAGCGGGGCCAGGAGAGCAGTTCTTC. Translation: CSAPGGLAGPGEQFF. This chain links TRBV20-1 with TRBJ2-1; 13 bases match TRBD2. The germline V gene encodes CDR1 DFQATT and CDR2 SNEGSKA (reference sequence). The CDR3 sequence is 15 residues long. V lost 5 bases to trimming and J lost 10 bases; unmatched junction nucleotides: 11.